A selection of T cell receptor beta chains follows, all from one sample in a study of Ad26.COV2.S vaccination and SARS-CoV-2 variants. The method was immunoSEQ multiplex PCR; TCRdb's version includes in-frame clones alone and lacks a portion of them. The table lists roughly 100,000 clones, roughly 80% of them singletons, with around 15% in the top ten. Sequenced here: peripheral blood, sampled after recovery from COVID-19. The source is a human donor who had recovered from COVID-19. CDR3s include the opening cysteine and the closing phenylalanine or tryptophan. D genes are given only for firm matches. A clone size is listed for some rows: how often the clone was seen (once, few, many), or a class if it is expanded.

abundance: few; v_gene: TRBV6-5; j_gene: TRBJ2-1; d_gene: NA; CDR3nt: TGTGCCACCTATGACAGCTACAATGAGCAGTTCTTC; CDR3aa: CATYDSYNEQFF
abundance: NA; v_gene: TRBV4-2; j_gene: TRBJ1-4; d_gene: NA; CDR3nt: TGTGCCAGCAGCCTTACCACAGCGGGGGGGGAAAAACTGTTTTTT; CDR3aa: CASSLTTAGGEKLFF
abundance: NA; v_gene: TRBV29-1; j_gene: TRBJ2-7; d_gene: NA; CDR3nt: TGCAGCGTTGAAGAGCCCAGGGGTGGCGAGCAGTACTTC; CDR3aa: CSVEEPRGGEQYF
abundance: NA; v_gene: TRBV7-2; j_gene: TRBJ2-2; d_gene: NA; CDR3nt: TGTGCCAGCAGTCGAATGTATGGGGGGGCCGCGGAGCTGTTTTTT; CDR3aa: CASSRMYGGAAELFF
abundance: NA; v_gene: TRBV6-2/TRBV6-3; j_gene: TRBJ2-1; d_gene: NA; CDR3nt: TGTGCCAGCAGTGAGGACTCCGCGGTCGAGCAGTTCTTC; CDR3aa: CASSEDSAVEQFF
abundance: NA; v_gene: TRBV6-5; j_gene: TRBJ2-6; d_gene: NA; CDR3nt: TGTGCCACTCACATCTCTGGGGCCAACGTCCTGACTTTC; CDR3aa: CATHISGANVLTF
abundance: NA; v_gene: TRBV19; j_gene: TRBJ2-1; d_gene: TRBD2; CDR3nt: TGTGCCAGTAGCCCTGAGACTAGCACCGCTTACAATGAGCAGTTCTTC; CDR3aa: CASSPETSTAYNEQFF
abundance: NA; v_gene: TRBV18; j_gene: TRBJ2-1; d_gene: TRBD1; CDR3nt: TGTGCCAGCTCACCAGGGACAGGGTCCTACAATGAGCAGTTCTTC; CDR3aa: CASSPGTGSYNEQFF
abundance: NA; v_gene: TRBV6-5; j_gene: TRBJ2-5; d_gene: NA; CDR3nt: TGTGCCAGCAGACCATCGTGGGGGGCGGAGACCCAGTACTTC; CDR3aa: CASRPSWGAETQYF
abundance: NA; v_gene: TRBV4-3; j_gene: TRBJ2-3; d_gene: NA; CDR3nt: TGCGCCAGCAGCCAACTAACTGCCGATACGCAGTATTTT; CDR3aa: CASSQLTADTQYF
abundance: NA; v_gene: TRBV5-6; j_gene: TRBJ1-2; d_gene: NA; CDR3nt: TGTGCCAGCGGCGTCGGGGGCGGGGGCTACACCTTC; CDR3aa: CASGVGGGGYTF
abundance: NA; v_gene: TRBV5-4; j_gene: TRBJ1-1; d_gene: NA; CDR3nt: TGTGCCAGCAGCTTGGAACATGCTGAAGCTTTCTTT; CDR3aa: CASSLEHAEAFF
abundance: NA; v_gene: TRBV21-1; j_gene: TRBJ1-1; d_gene: NA; CDR3nt: TGTGCCAGCAGCAAAAGGTCCGGGGGCAGCACTGAAGCTTTCTTT; CDR3aa: CASSKRSGGSTEAFF
abundance: NA; v_gene: TRBV6-1; j_gene: TRBJ2-4; d_gene: NA; CDR3nt: TGTGCCAGCAGTGACATACGGGGAGACATTCAGTACTTC; CDR3aa: CASSDIRGDIQYF
abundance: NA; v_gene: TRBV5-1; j_gene: TRBJ1-2; d_gene: NA; CDR3nt: TGCGCCAGCAGCTTGGCAGGCAGGGAATTGGCTGGCTACACCTTC; CDR3aa: CASSLAGRELAGYTF